Listed below are T cell receptor beta chains from one sample, sequenced in a study of control samples from healthy donors and cancer patients. Assay used: immunoSEQ multiplex PCR; TCRdb lists only in-frame clones, some missing. This sample has about 94,000 clones, with about nine tenths found just once. Sequences were obtained from blood. These receptors were collected from a woman between 18 and 29 years old in good health. Each CDR3 is given with its conserved first and last residue. The D gene is left open where the match is weak. Expanded clones get a size class; other rows say once, few or many, or leave the size out.

size,V,J,D,CDR3,DNA
-,TRBV12-3/TRBV12-4,TRBJ1-3,-,CASSPLDGNTIYF,TGTGCCAGCAGTCCCTTAGATGGAAACACCATATATTTT
-,TRBV6-5,TRBJ1-1,-,CASSYSAGLNTEAFF,TGTGCCAGCAGTTACTCGGCAGGACTGAACACTGAAGCTTTCTTT
-,TRBV10-3,TRBJ2-1,TRBD2,CAARTGTSGVNEQFF,TGTGCCGCCAGAACCGGGACTAGCGGGGTTAATGAGCAGTTCTTC
-,TRBV6-2/TRBV6-3,TRBJ2-7,-,CASSGLGEQFYEQYF,TGTGCCAGCAGTGGCCTTGGGGAACAATTCTACGAGCAGTACTTC
few,TRBV24-1,TRBJ2-3,-,CATSDWKMGGPDSTDTQYF,TGTGCCACCAGTGATTGGAAGATGGGGGGGCCCGACAGCACAGATACGCAGTATTTT
-,TRBV6-5,TRBJ2-7,-,CASSYSGDRSYEQYF,TGTGCCAGCAGTTACTCGGGGGACCGGTCATACGAGCAGTACTTC
-,TRBV3-1/TRBV3-2,TRBJ2-4,TRBD2,CASSQELAGRLAKNIQYF,TGTGCCAGCAGCCAAGAACTAGCGGGGAGGCTAGCCAAAAACATTCAGTACTTC
-,TRBV27,TRBJ1-5,TRBD1,CASSSGTGRYNQPQHF,TGTGCCAGCAGTAGCGGGACAGGGCGATACAATCAGCCCCAGCATTTT
-,TRBV9,TRBJ2-3,-,CASTKTLTGNTDTQYF,TGTGCCAGCACCAAAACTCTTACAGGGAACACAGATACGCAGTATTTT
-,TRBV27,TRBJ1-2,-,CASSLGTGRYGYTF,TGTGCCAGCAGTTTAGGAACAGGGAGATATGGCTACACCTTC
-,TRBV27,TRBJ2-1,TRBD1,CASRSDRDRGEHEQFF,TGTGCCAGCAGGAGCGACCGGGACAGGGGGGAGCATGAGCAGTTCTTC
-,TRBV11-2,TRBJ2-2,-,CASSLEGVRTGELFF,TGTGCCAGCAGCTTAGAGGGGGTTCGCACCGGGGAGCTGTTTTTT
-,TRBV6-7,TRBJ1-1,-,CASTPVEMIHMNTEAFF,TGTGCCAGCACCCCGGTGGAGATGATTCACATGAACACTGAAGCTTTCTTT
medium-sized,TRBV7-9,TRBJ1-5,-,CASSLAQGPNQPQHF,TGTGCCAGCAGCTTAGCCCAGGGGCCCAATCAGCCCCAGCATTTT
-,TRBV6-5,TRBJ2-3,TRBD1,CASSSYRGRTDTQYF,TGTGCCAGCAGTTCCTACAGGGGTCGGACAGATACGCAGTATTTT
-,TRBV19,TRBJ1-5,TRBD1,CASSVPTGINQPQHF,TGTGCCAGTAGTGTACCGACAGGGATAAATCAGCCCCAGCATTTT
-,TRBV2,TRBJ2-7,-,CASSAQTGTATQPLSYEQYF,TGTGCCAGCAGTGCCCAGACCGGGACGGCGACCCAGCCTCTCTCCTACGAGCAGTACTTC
-,TRBV3-1/TRBV3-2,TRBJ2-2,TRBD2,CASSQNSGGNTGELFF,TGTGCCAGCAGCCAGAATAGCGGGGGGAACACCGGGGAGCTGTTTTTT
-,TRBV19,TRBJ1-3,-,CASTMGGHSGNTIYF,TGTGCCAGCACCATGGGGGGACACTCTGGAAACACCATATATTTT
-,TRBV7-9,TRBJ2-7,-,CASSPTRNHEQYF,TGTGCCAGCAGCCCCACTCGAAACCACGAGCAGTACTTC
few,TRBV4-1,TRBJ1-2,TRBD1,CASSLVMGQLNYGYTF,TGCGCCAGCAGCCTCGTGATGGGACAGCTTAACTATGGCTACACCTTC
-,TRBV6-5,TRBJ1-2,TRBD1,CASSRQGVNGYTF,TGTGCCAGCAGCCGACAGGGGGTTAATGGCTACACCTTC
-,TRBV6-5,TRBJ2-7,TRBD2,CASSFGLAGLSYEQYF,TGTGCCAGCAGTTTCGGACTAGCGGGCCTCTCCTACGAGCAGTACTTC
-,TRBV11-2,TRBJ2-7,TRBD2,CASSPPRTSGVYEQYF,TGTGCCAGCAGCCCCCCGCGCACTAGCGGGGTGTACGAGCAGTACTTC
-,TRBV9,TRBJ1-2,-,CASSPPTGLGGYTF,TGTGCCAGCAGCCCCCCAACAGGGCTAGGTGGCTACACCTTC
-,TRBV6-6,TRBJ1-2,-,CASRRQTEFNYGYTF,TGTGCCAGCAGACGTCAGACAGAGTTTAACTATGGCTACACCTTC
-,TRBV12-5,TRBJ1-1,TRBD1,CASGLGKDGQGVWNTEAFF,TGTGCTAGTGGTTTGGGAAAAGACGGACAGGGAGTTTGGAACACTGAAGCTTTCTTT
-,TRBV4-1,TRBJ2-7,-,CASSPRGRAYEQYF,TGCGCCAGCAGCCCAAGGGGAAGGGCCTACGAGCAGTACTTC
-,TRBV10-2,TRBJ1-3,-,CASTLEDATPGNTIYF,TGCGCCAGCACCTTGGAGGACGCAACACCTGGAAACACCATATATTTT
-,TRBV5-6,TRBJ1-6,TRBD1,CASSARTGGIGSPLHF,TGTGCCAGCAGCGCCCGGACAGGGGGCATCGGTTCACCCCTCCACTTT
-,TRBV19,TRBJ2-3,TRBD2,CASSIGTSGGGRDTDTQYF,TGTGCCAGTAGTATCGGGACTAGCGGGGGTGGGAGGGACACAGATACGCAGTATTTT
-,TRBV9,TRBJ2-3,TRBD2,CASSVLAGSTDTQYF,TGTGCCAGCAGCGTCCTAGCGGGGAGCACAGATACGCAGTATTTT
-,TRBV5-1,TRBJ2-7,-,CASSSTGVYEQYF,TGCGCCAGCAGCTCGACAGGTGTCTACGAGCAGTACTTC
-,TRBV6-1,TRBJ2-1,-,CASSEAGHSKQFF,TGTGCCAGCAGTGAAGCGGGACATTCAAAGCAGTTCTTC
few,TRBV3-1/TRBV3-2,TRBJ1-2,TRBD1,CASSQSQQGAGGYTF,TGTGCCAGCAGCCAGAGCCAACAGGGGGCGGGAGGCTACACCTTC
-,TRBV18,TRBJ2-5,TRBD2,CASSPLSGTYQETQYF,TGTGCCAGCTCACCACTAAGCGGGACCTACCAAGAGACCCAGTACTTC
-,TRBV2,TRBJ1-2,TRBD1,CASSEDRDNYGYTF,TGTGCCAGCAGTGAGGACAGGGATAACTATGGCTACACCTTC
-,TRBV5-6,TRBJ1-2,-,CASSLVPRVGYGYTF,TGTGCCAGCAGCTTGGTCCCCAGGGTGGGCTATGGCTACACCTTC
-,TRBV29-1,TRBJ1-1,TRBD1,CSVEMTGDPPEAFF,TGCAGCGTTGAAATGACAGGGGATCCCCCTGAAGCTTTCTTT
-,TRBV4-1,TRBJ2-7,-,CASSQDIQAGGPYEQYF,TGCGCCAGCAGCCAAGATATCCAGGCAGGTGGGCCCTACGAGCAGTACTTC
-,TRBV3-1/TRBV3-2,TRBJ1-1,-,CASSHNGVGGEAFF,TGTGCCAGCAGCCACAATGGGGTAGGGGGGGAGGCTTTCTTT
-,TRBV19,TRBJ1-2,TRBD1,CASRGTGDYGYTF,TGTGCCAGTCGTGGGACAGGCGACTATGGCTACACCTTC
-,TRBV2,TRBJ2-5,-,CASKVQETQYF,TGTGCCAGCAAAGTCCAAGAGACCCAGTACTTC
-,TRBV5-5,TRBJ1-6,TRBD1,CASSNGQGGYSPLHF,TGTGCCAGCAGCAACGGACAGGGGGGATATTCACCCCTCCACTTT
-,TRBV7-6,TRBJ1-1,TRBD1,CASSPRDSENTEAFF,TGTGCCAGCAGCCCCCGGGACAGCGAAAACACTGAAGCTTTCTTT
-,TRBV7-3,TRBJ2-3,-,CASSLNSGNTDTQYF,TGTGCCAGCAGCTTAAATTCCGGCAACACAGATACGCAGTATTTT
-,TRBV25-1,TRBJ2-3,TRBD2,CASSGTSGVEDTQYF,TGTGCCAGCAGTGGGACTAGCGGGGTGGAAGATACGCAGTATTTT
-,TRBV7-2,TRBJ1-1,TRBD1,CASSFATPGQGGGAFF,TGTGCCAGCAGCTTCGCCACTCCGGGACAGGGGGGAGGGGCTTTCTTT